The next 18 T cell receptor beta chains were all read from a single sample in a study of sequential checkpoint blockade in melanoma (dated by TCRdb to between 2018 and 2021). Receptor libraries were prepared by the immunoSEQ multiplex PCR assay. Imported from immuneACCESS, the table was reduced by TCRdb to in-frame sequences with V and J called. These copies leave out some clones; in studies compared against another copy, an unresolved V gene accounts for under half, and the cause of the remainder is not known. The sample table shows about 13,000 clones, and roughly four fifths are seen once. The ten largest clones represent 50% of the sample. This sample's treatment or condition label indicates: randomized to nivolumab then ipilimumab (arm A) or the reverse (arm B). The source material was CD8+ T cells sorted from blood (inferred from file names), sampled from a patient given nivolumab and ipilimumab in sequence. The source of these receptors is a human patient with melanoma. Some clones in this sample may be carry-over from other donors' samples.

V gene TRBV11-1 combines with J gene TRBJ2-7; 8 nucleotides align to TRBD1. V gave up 2 bases and J gave up 4 bases; unmatched junction bases: 7. This CDR3 has 15 residues. From germline, CDR1 is SGHAT and CDR2 FQDESV (reference sequence). The CDR3 loop reads CASSLFPDREYEQYF. CDR3 bases: TGTGCCAGCAGCTTATTTCCGGACAGGGAATACGAGCAGTACTTC.

This chain links TRBV4-3 with TRBJ1-6; no firm D call. Germline V gene data show CDR1 as LGHNA and CDR2 as YSLEER. The CDR3 totals 19 residues. The germline V and J ends were trimmed by 0 bases and 0 bases, with 15 bases remaining between them. The CDR3 is CASSQDPRQAGSYNSPLHF. CDR3 bases: TGCGCCAGCAGCCAAGACCCTCGCCAGGCCGGCTCCTATAATTCACCCCTCCACTTT.

This chain connects TRBV18 to TRBJ2-7, with D perhaps TRBD1 (7 bases). The germline CDR1 and CDR2 sequences are KGHSH and LQKENI. This CDR3 spans 14 amino acids. With 6 bases removed from V and 4 bases from J, the gap between germline ends came to 16 bases. The CDR3 sequence is CASSLGGGRYEQYF. The CDR3 nucleotides read TGTGCCAGCTCTCTCGGAGGGGGCAGGTACGAGCAGTACTTC.

Of note for this clone: Germline is not matched at one junction end, which may reflect a read error. In the same sample, other DNA sequences code for this CDR3. The CDR3 DNA is TGTGCCAGCAGCTTAGCGGCAGGGGCGAGCTCCTATAATTCCCCCCTCCACTTT. Translating gives CASSLAAGASSYNSPLHF. This sequence joins TRBV5-6 and TRBJ1-6, with a weak D call TRBD1 (6 bases). The CDR3 covers 18 residues. Germline-derived CDR1 and CDR2 are SGHDT and YYEEEE.

The genes are TRBV7-9 and TRBJ1-4; 8 bases are shared with TRBD1. Trimming at V came to 5 bases and at J to 9 bases, leaving 5 bases not matched to a gene. This CDR3 spans 13 amino acids. CDR1 and CDR2 (germline): SEHNR, FQNEAQ (reference sequence). The CDR3 spells CASSRTGGKKLFF. The CDR3 nucleotides are TGTGCCAGCAGCAGAACAGGGGGGAAAAAACTGTTTTTT.

The chain has TRBV9 and TRBJ1-2; tentative D call: TRBD1 (6 bases). Trimming cost V 8 bases and J 2 bases, with 13 bases left between them. In germline, CDR1 is SGDLS, CDR2 YYNGEE. The CDR3 spans 13 residues. The CDR3 DNA reads TGTGCCAGTAGGGGACATCCCAACTATGGCTACACCTTC. Translating gives CASRGHPNYGYTF.

This chain's CDR3 is CAISESLVPRDFNYGYTF. CDR3 coding DNA: TGTGCCATCAGTGAGTCCCTTGTCCCCAGGGACTTTAACTATGGCTACACCTTC. The V gene is TRBV10-3, the J gene TRBJ1-2; perhaps TRBD1 as D (5 bases). CDR1 is ENHRY and CDR2 is SYGVKD in the germline V gene. The CDR3 sequence is 18 residues long. V dropped 0 bases and J dropped 1 base, with 18 bases sitting between them.

V is TRBV25-1 and J is TRBJ1-2; possible D gene TRBD1, 5 bases. The germline V gene has CDR1 MGHDK and CDR2 SYGVNS. Trimming pared 4 bases from V and 4 bases from J, leaving 19 bases between. The CDR3 spans 16 residues. The CDR3 nucleotides read TGTGCCAGCAGTGGGGGGGAGGGGAGCCGCCCCTATGGCTACACCTTC. Its translation: CASSGGEGSRPYGYTF.

The chain is built from TRBV28 and TRBJ2-7; D is unclear. V was clipped by 4 bases and J by 4 bases, with 8 bases between them. Per germline, CDR1 MDHEN and CDR2 SYDVKM. The CDR3 length is 12 residues. The CDR3 sequence is CASSSRRYEQYF. CDR3 bases: TGTGCCAGCAGTTCCCGTCGGTACGAGCAGTACTTC.

In regard to this clone: An end of the junction differs from the germline gene, which may be a read error. V and J are TRBV9 and TRBJ1-1, with D unresolved. Germline loops: CDR1 SGDLS, CDR2 YYNGEE. CDR3 size: 9 residues. In DNA form, the CDR3 reads TGTGCCAGCAGCCCGCGTGCCCCGTTT. This gives the protein CASSPRAPF. Combining the CDR3 with reference TRBV9 and TRBJ1-1 gives the whole variable domain DSGVTQTPKHLITATGQRVTLRCSPRSGDLSVYWYQQSLDQGLQFLIQYYNGEERAKGNILERFSAQQFPDLHSELNLSSLELGDSALYFCASSPRAPFGQGTRLTVV.

The chain has TRBV7-9 and TRBJ1-2, with TRBD1 matching 7 bases. CDR3 size: 13 residues. V gave up 8 bases and J gave up 4 bases; unmatched junction bases: 7. The germline gives CDR1 SEHNR, CDR2 FQNEAQ (reference sequence). The CDR3 loop reads CASSRDRFYGYTF. DNA of the CDR3: TGTGCCAGCTCCCGGGACAGATTCTATGGCTACACCTTC.

This clone qualifies as medium-sized. V and J are TRBV4-3 and TRBJ1-5; D gene unclear. V was cut by 4 bases and J by 3 bases, with 7 bases left in between. This CDR3 has 13 residues. CDR1 is LGHNA and CDR2 is YSLEER in the germline V gene. CDR3 in amino acids: CASSLGFNQPQHF. As DNA, the CDR3 is TGCGCCAGCAGCCTCGGTTTCAATCAGCCCCAGCATTTT.

This clone was picked up one time. The chain employs TRBV9 and TRBJ2-1; perhaps TRBD2 as D (6 bases). Trimming shortened V by 0 bases and J by 1 base, and 8 bases separated the two germline ends. The length of the CDR3 is 15 residues. The germline V gene has CDR1 SGDLS and CDR2 YYNGEE. The DNA for the CDR3 is TGTGCCAGCAGCGTAGGCCTAGCGTCCTACAATGAGCAGTTCTTC. Amino acids: CASSVGLASYNEQFF.

This chain links TRBV5-8 with TRBJ1-5; D might be TRBD1 (6 bases). The V gene lost 2 bases and the J gene lost 5 bases, with 11 bases spanning the gap. This CDR3 has 14 residues. Germline CDR1 SGHTS, CDR2 YDEGEE. CDR3 nucleotide sequence: TGTGCCAGCAGCTTTTGGACAGAGGATCAGCCCCAGCATTTT. The encoded protein is CASSFWTEDQPQHF.

The gene calls are TRBV5-6 and TRBJ1-1; D may be TRBD1 (6 bases). The V end lost 4 bases, the J end lost 0 bases, and 10 bases lay between the germline ends. This CDR3 has 14 residues. The germline V gene has CDR1 SGHDT and CDR2 YYEEEE. The CDR3 here is CASSANRVNTEAFF. CDR3 bases: TGTGCCAGCAGCGCAAACAGGGTGAACACTGAAGCTTTCTTT.

The chain combines TRBV18 with TRBJ2-3, with D maybe TRBD1 (5 bases). The CDR3 is 15 amino acids. V lost 0 bases and J lost 10, with 17 bases in between. Germline V lookup: CDR1 KGHSH, CDR2 LQKENI. The CDR3 region has the DNA TGTGCCAGCTCACCACCGATTCGGGCAGGGCAGGCGCAGTATTTT. The encoded protein is CASSPPIRAGQAQYF.

This chain connects TRBV29-1 to TRBJ1-5; D call uncertain. Germline V CDR1 and CDR2: SQVTM, ANQGSEA. The length of the CDR3 is 15 residues. The V end was cut by 5 bases, the J end by 0 bases, with 14 bases between. CDR3 sequence: CSVLNPTDSNQPQHF. CDR3 coding DNA: TGCAGCGTTCTGAACCCTACAGATAGCAATCAGCCCCAGCATTTT.

The rearrangement joins TRBV27 to TRBJ1-5; unclear D gene. Germline assignment: CDR1 MNHEY and CDR2 SMNVEV (reference sequence). Trimming shortened V by 3 bases and J by 1 base, and 4 bases separated the two germline ends. The CDR3 spans 13 residues. DNA of the CDR3: TGTGCCAGCAGTTTGGGCAGCAATCAGCCCCAGCATTTT. Translating it yields CASSLGSNQPQHF.